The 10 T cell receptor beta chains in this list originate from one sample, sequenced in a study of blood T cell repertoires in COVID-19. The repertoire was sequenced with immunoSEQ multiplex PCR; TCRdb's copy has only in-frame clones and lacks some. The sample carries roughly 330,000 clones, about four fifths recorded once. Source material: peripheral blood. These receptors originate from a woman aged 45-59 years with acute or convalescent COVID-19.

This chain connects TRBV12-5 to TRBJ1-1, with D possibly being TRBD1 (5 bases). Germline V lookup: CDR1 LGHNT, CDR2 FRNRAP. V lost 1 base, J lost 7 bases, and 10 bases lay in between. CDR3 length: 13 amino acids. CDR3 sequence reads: CASGLGPGLEAFF. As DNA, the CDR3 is TGTGCTAGTGGTTTGGGGCCGGGACTTGAAGCTTTCTTT.

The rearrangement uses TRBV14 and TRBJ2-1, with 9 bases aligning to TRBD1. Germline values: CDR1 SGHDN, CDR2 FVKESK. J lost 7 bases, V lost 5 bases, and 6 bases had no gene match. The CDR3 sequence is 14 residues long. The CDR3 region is CASSGTGRRNEQFF. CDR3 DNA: TGTGCCAGCAGCGGGACAGGGCGGAGGAATGAGCAGTTCTTC.

The CDR3 DNA is TGTGCCAGCAGCCAAGATAGGTTCGCGGCCCAGTACTTC. It is translated as CASSQDRFAAQYF. V gene TRBV3-1 (or the pseudogene TRBV3-2) combines with J gene TRBJ2-5; D is unresolved. CDR1 and CDR2 from the germline V gene are LGHDT and YNNKEL (reference sequence). The CDR3 is made up of 13 amino acids. V was clipped by 0 bases and J by 9 bases, with 11 bases between them.

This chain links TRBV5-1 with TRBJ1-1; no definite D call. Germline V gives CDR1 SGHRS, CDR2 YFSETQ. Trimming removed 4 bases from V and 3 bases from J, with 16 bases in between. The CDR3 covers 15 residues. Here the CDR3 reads CASSLAREADTEAFF. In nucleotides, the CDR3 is TGCGCCAGCAGCCTGGCCCGTGAGGCGGACACTGAAGCTTTCTTT.

CDR3 region: CASMPPGTGVKNIQYF. The CDR3 nucleotides are TGTGCCAGCATGCCCCCTGGGACAGGTGTCAAAAACATTCAGTACTTC. The V and J genes are TRBV19 and TRBJ2-4; 8 bases map to TRBD1. Germline CDR1 is LNHDA and CDR2 is SQIVND (reference sequence). J gave up 3 bases and V 9 bases, and 13 bases lay outside the gene matches. The CDR3 is made up of 16 amino acids.

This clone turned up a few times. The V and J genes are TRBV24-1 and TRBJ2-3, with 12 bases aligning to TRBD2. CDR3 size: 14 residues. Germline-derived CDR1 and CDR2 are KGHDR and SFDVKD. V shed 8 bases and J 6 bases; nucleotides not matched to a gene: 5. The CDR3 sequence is CATTSGLAGDTQYF. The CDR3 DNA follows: TGTGCCACCACTAGTGGACTAGCGGGGGATACGCAGTATTTT.

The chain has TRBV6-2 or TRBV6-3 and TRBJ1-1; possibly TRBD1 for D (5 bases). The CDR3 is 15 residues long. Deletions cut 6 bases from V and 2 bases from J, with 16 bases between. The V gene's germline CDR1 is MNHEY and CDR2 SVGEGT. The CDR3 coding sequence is TGTGCCAGCAGCCCGGGAGGGGCCGGAAACACTGAAGCTTTCTTT. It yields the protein CASSPGGAGNTEAFF.

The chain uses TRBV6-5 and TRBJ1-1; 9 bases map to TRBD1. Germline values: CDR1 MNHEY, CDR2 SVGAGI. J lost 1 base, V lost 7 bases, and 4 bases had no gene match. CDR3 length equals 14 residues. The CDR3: CASMGTGRNTEAFF. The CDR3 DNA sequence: TGTGCCAGCATGGGGACAGGGAGGAACACTGAAGCTTTCTTT.

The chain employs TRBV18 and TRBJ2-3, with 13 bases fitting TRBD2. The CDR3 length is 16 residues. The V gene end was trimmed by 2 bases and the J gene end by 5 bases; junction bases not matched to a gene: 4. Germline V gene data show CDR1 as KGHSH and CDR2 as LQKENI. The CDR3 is CASSPGLAGAEDTQYF. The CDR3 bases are TGTGCCAGCTCACCAGGACTAGCGGGAGCCGAAGATACGCAGTATTTT.

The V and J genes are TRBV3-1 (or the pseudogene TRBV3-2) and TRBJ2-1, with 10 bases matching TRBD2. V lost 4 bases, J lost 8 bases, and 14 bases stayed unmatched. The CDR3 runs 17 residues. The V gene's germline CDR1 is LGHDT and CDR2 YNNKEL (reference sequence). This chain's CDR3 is CASSLGTSERHGDEQFF. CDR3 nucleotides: TGTGCCAGCAGCCTAGGGACTAGCGAACGCCATGGGGATGAGCAGTTCTTC.